The 5 T cell receptor beta chains listed next were all sequenced from one sample in a study of CD8+CD57+ T cells in acquired aplastic anemia. It was genomic DNA that served as the template for profiling TCR beta VDJ and CDR3. TCRdb redid the calling of the reads with MiXCR, one entry per CDR3 protein. The sample includes some 180,000 distinct CDR3 sequences, 63% of them seen just once. CD8+CD57+ cell expansion had been shown by flow cytometry in patients chosen for sequencing. Sequenced: sorted CD4+, CD8+, or CD8+CD57+ T cells (not recorded which) from PBMCs. These receptors all stem from a human donor with aplastic anemia.

The chain combines TRBV7-6 with TRBJ1-5; 11 bases agree with TRBD1. With 5 bases clipped from V and 5 bases from J, the junction kept 11 bases outside the gene matches. CDR3 length equals 17 residues. CDR1 and CDR2 (germline): SGHVS, FNYEAQ. The CDR3 loop is CASSTPPGTGGDQPQHF. The CDR3, as DNA: TGTGCCAGCAGCACTCCCCCCGGGACAGGGGGGGATCAGCCCCAGCATTTT.

The chain links TRBV7-9 to TRBJ1-1; D remains unclear. Trimming removed 7 bases at V and 4 bases at J, with 13 bases between. The germline V gene encodes CDR1 SEHNR and CDR2 FQNEAQ (reference sequence). This CDR3 region has 13 residues. CDR3 in DNA: TGTGCCAGCATCCCCGATCGGGCCACTGAAGCTTTCTTT. The encoded protein is CASIPDRATEAFF. Drawing the rest from reference TRBV7-9 and TRBJ1-1, the complete variable domain is DTGVSQNPRHKITKRGQNVTFRCDPISEHNRLYWYRQTLGQGPEFLTYFQNEAQLEKSRLLSDRFSAERPKGSFSTLEIQRTEQGDSAMYLCASIPDRATEAFFGQGTRLTVV.

V usage is TRBV7-9 and J usage is TRBJ2-1; 9 nucleotides agree with TRBD1. Germline V gene sequence: CDR1 SEHNR, CDR2 FQNEAQ (reference sequence). The length of the CDR3 is 12 residues. The V and J ends lost 6 bases and 15 bases, in that order; junction bases with no gene match: 9. CDR3 sequence (DNA): TGTGCCAGCAGGTCCGGGACAGGGAATCCGTTCTTC. Translated, it gives CASRSGTGNPFF.

The table lists this clonotype with a count of one. This chain joins TRBV7-8 and TRBJ1-3; D is possibly TRBD1 (5 bases). Looked up from germline, CDR1 is SGHVS and CDR2 is FQNEAQ. V lost 0 bases to trimming and J lost 4 bases, with 7 bases between them. The CDR3 has 14 amino acids. The CDR3 protein is CASSLAAGGNTIYF. In DNA form, the CDR3 reads TGTGCCAGCAGCTTAGCGGCAGGGGGAAACACCATATATTTT.

The rearrangement uses TRBV7-9 and TRBJ2-7; D is uncertain. Per the germline V gene, CDR1 is SEHNR and CDR2 is FQNEAQ (reference sequence). Trimming stripped 1 base from V and 2 bases from J, with 9 bases between. The CDR3 has 14 residues. CDR3 sequence: CASSLVAPAYEQYF. CDR3 sequence (DNA): TGTGCCAGCAGCTTAGTGGCACCCGCCTACGAGCAGTACTTC.